These T cell receptor beta chains were read from a single sample in a study of shared clonotypes between healthy human individuals. Assay used: immunoSEQ multiplex PCR; TCRdb lists only in-frame clones, some missing. The sample records roughly 2.2 million clones, 93% being singletons. Specimen: naive CD4+ T cells from PBMCs. The receptors stem from a man aged 18 to 29 in good health. Some clones in this sample may be carry-over from other donors' samples. Each CDR3 is given with its conserved first and last residue. Each record gives: V gene, J gene, clone size, D gene, CDR3 protein, CDR3 DNA. The D gene is left open where the match is weak. The size of a clone is reported for some rows only, either as once, few or many, or as a class for expanded clones.

v_call: TRBV28; j_call: TRBJ1-1; clone_size: .; d_call: .; cdr3_aa: CASPPLAGTNTEAFF; cdr3_nt: TGTGCCAGCCCGCCCTTAGCAGGGACGAACACTGAAGCTTTCTTT
v_call: TRBV5-4; j_call: TRBJ1-1; clone_size: .; d_call: TRBD1; cdr3_aa: CASSSGLVLGRGSEAFF; cdr3_nt: TGTGCCAGCAGTTCGGGCCTCGTCTTAGGCAGGGGGTCTGAAGCTTTCTTT
v_call: TRBV5-1; j_call: TRBJ2-3; clone_size: .; d_call: .; cdr3_aa: CATSGRDTDTQYF; cdr3_nt: TGCGCCACCTCGGGCAGGGACACAGATACGCAGTATTTT
v_call: TRBV5-1; j_call: TRBJ1-2; clone_size: .; d_call: TRBD1; cdr3_aa: CASSVIPPGQGLGGYTF; cdr3_nt: TGCGCCAGCAGCGTGATCCCCCCCGGACAGGGTTTAGGGGGCTACACCTTC
v_call: TRBV5-1; j_call: TRBJ2-3; clone_size: .; d_call: TRBD2; cdr3_aa: CASSLLAGAPDTQYF; cdr3_nt: TGCGCCAGCAGCCTTTTAGCGGGAGCCCCAGATACGCAGTATTTT
v_call: TRBV19; j_call: TRBJ2-5; clone_size: few; d_call: TRBD2; cdr3_aa: CASSIGTSGRGETQYF; cdr3_nt: TGTGCCAGTAGTATAGGGACTAGCGGGAGAGGAGAGACCCAGTACTTC
v_call: TRBV6-5; j_call: TRBJ2-7; clone_size: .; d_call: TRBD1; cdr3_aa: CASSYQDRGFYEQYF; cdr3_nt: TGTGCCAGCAGTTACCAGGACAGGGGTTTCTACGAGCAGTACTTC
v_call: TRBV5-1; j_call: TRBJ2-1; clone_size: .; d_call: TRBD1; cdr3_aa: CASSSLRGQGGYEQFF; cdr3_nt: TGCGCCAGCAGCTCCTTACGGGGACAGGGTGGCTATGAGCAGTTCTTC
v_call: TRBV4-3; j_call: TRBJ1-1; clone_size: .; d_call: TRBD1; cdr3_aa: CASSHLRTGDTEAFF; cdr3_nt: TGCGCCAGCAGCCACCTCAGGACAGGAGACACTGAAGCTTTCTTT
v_call: TRBV9; j_call: TRBJ1-1; clone_size: .; d_call: TRBD1; cdr3_aa: CASSVRGQLDTEAFF; cdr3_nt: TGTGCCAGCAGCGTCAGGGGGCAGTTAGACACTGAAGCTTTCTTT
v_call: TRBV5-4; j_call: TRBJ1-2; clone_size: .; d_call: .; cdr3_aa: CASSTDGNYGYTF; cdr3_nt: TGTGCCAGCAGCACCGACGGGAACTATGGCTACACCTTC
v_call: TRBV19; j_call: TRBJ1-1; clone_size: .; d_call: TRBD1; cdr3_aa: CASRRLTDREAFF; cdr3_nt: TGTGCCAGTAGAAGACTTACGGACAGGGAAGCTTTCTTT
v_call: TRBV28; j_call: TRBJ2-7; clone_size: .; d_call: .; cdr3_aa: CASSSPAHEQYF; cdr3_nt: TGTGCCAGCAGTTCCCCGGCTCACGAGCAGTACTTC
v_call: TRBV28; j_call: TRBJ2-3; clone_size: .; d_call: TRBD2; cdr3_aa: CASSFASGLTDTQYF; cdr3_nt: TGTGCCAGCAGTTTCGCTAGCGGGTTGACAGATACGCAGTATTTT
v_call: TRBV28; j_call: TRBJ2-5; clone_size: once; d_call: TRBD2; cdr3_aa: CATSPGLAGGETQYF; cdr3_nt: TGTGCCACCTCCCCAGGACTAGCGGGAGGTGAGACCCAGTACTTC
v_call: TRBV5-8; j_call: TRBJ2-2; clone_size: .; d_call: TRBD1; cdr3_aa: CASSLPPGQGATGELFF; cdr3_nt: TGTGCCAGCAGCTTACCACCGGGACAGGGAGCCACCGGGGAGCTGTTTTTT
v_call: TRBV5-6; j_call: TRBJ1-3; clone_size: few; d_call: .; cdr3_aa: CASSLGEPGNTIYF; cdr3_nt: TGTGCCAGCAGCTTGGGCGAACCTGGAAACACCATATATTTT
v_call: TRBV7-9; j_call: TRBJ2-5; clone_size: .; d_call: .; cdr3_aa: CASSAVRRETQYF; cdr3_nt: TGTGCCAGCAGCGCCGTAAGGAGGGAGACCCAGTACTTC
v_call: TRBV5-1; j_call: TRBJ1-3; clone_size: .; d_call: .; cdr3_aa: CASSETGNHGNTIYF; cdr3_nt: TGCGCCAGCAGCGAAACGGGGAATCATGGAAACACCATATATTTT
v_call: TRBV5-1; j_call: TRBJ1-1; clone_size: .; d_call: TRBD1; cdr3_aa: CASSLLQGTGTEAFF; cdr3_nt: TGCGCCAGCAGCTTGTTACAGGGGACGGGCACTGAAGCTTTCTTT
v_call: TRBV30; j_call: TRBJ2-7; clone_size: .; d_call: TRBD1; cdr3_aa: CAWSGDRRYYEQYF; cdr3_nt: TGTGCCTGGAGCGGGGACAGGAGATACTACGAGCAGTACTTC
v_call: TRBV6-6; j_call: TRBJ1-3; clone_size: .; d_call: TRBD1; cdr3_aa: CASSYSGQVSGNTIYF; cdr3_nt: TGTGCCAGCAGTTACTCGGGACAGGTCTCTGGAAACACCATATATTTT